This T cell receptor (beta chain) was profiled in a study of T cell responses to AZD1222 COVID-19 vaccine (dated by TCRdb to about 2021). Study-wide context: TCR sequencing was performed for over 230 trial participants, of whom about 200 were given two doses of AZD1222 and approximately 25 were given two doses of MenACWY control vaccine. Trial participants were enrolled into age subgroups of 18-55, 56-69 and 70-plus years, which contained 148, 28 and 57 TCR-sequenced participants, respectively.

The CDR3 regions of human TCRbeta chains were analyzed by immunosequencing. The study's processing was this. TCRs in the repertoires were compared against a reference library of SARS-CoV-2-specific TCRs that had been generated with the MIRA antigen-specificity platform. Breadth was defined as the fraction of unique TCRs that were SARS-CoV-2-associated, and depth was defined as the fraction of total T cells that were SARS-CoV-2-associated. Using the MIRA data, each spike-specific TCR was mapped to the spike region that the TCR reacts to and placed in a CD4 or CD8 class. Log10-transformed breadth and depth values were compared by one-way ANOVA with Sidak's multiple comparisons tests. TCRdb's version of the immuneACCESS table is confined to in-frame rearrangements and falls short of the full clone set. An unresolved V gene accounts for under half of the shortfall where checked; the remainder is of unknown origin. V and J calls and clone size are those listed in that table; D and trimming were worked out from the DNA. Counted in this sample were 90,000 to 120,000 clones; approximately 86% of them appeared once. 2.5% to 4% of the sample comes from the top ten.

Study-wide findings and limitations: The vaccine-associated CD4 TCRs covered the entire spike protein, and the dominant responses fell in regions 160-218 and 743-854. Participants were mostly white British and included more females than males, and it was suggested by the authors that clonal diversity may have been underestimated. Because no day 14 peak-response samples were available, repertoires were characterized only after the peak T cell response. Reportedly, almost half of the unique spike-specific TCRs recognized epitopes lying outside the regions that are mutated in the B.1.351 and B.1.1.7 variants. A significant rise in spike-specific TCR breadth and depth was observed after two AZD1222 doses relative to day 0 and relative to MenACWY recipients. The 56-69-year group was small, and its depth increase did not reach significance, likely because of low power. Only five to seven AZD1222 recipients were SARS-CoV-2 seropositive at baseline, limiting conclusions about previously exposed vaccinees.

The cysteine opens and the phenylalanine closes a CDR3 of 17 amino acids. The retained sequence is limited to the CDR3, 51 bases, with the frame set at the first base. Notes on this clone: Its recognized antigen is unknown. It has no much larger one-base neighbor in the sample; base qualities were not kept.

The time point label, read with the paper, signifies: about 28 days (+/-7) after the second vaccine dose. The label giving this sample's treatment or condition can be read as: meningococcal conjugate vaccine given as trial control. The vaccinee samples were drawn from two UK trials, COV001 and COV002, one of which was a single-blind randomized controlled phase 2/3 trial testing AZD1222 (ChAdOx1 nCoV-19) in healthy adults. For TCRbeta chain sequencing, PBMC samples from trial participants were taken at day 0 and at day 28 after the second dose. The source is an adult who received the MenACWY meningococcal vaccine as a control. The sequences come from peripheral blood, collected 28 days after the second dose of the MenACWY control vaccine. The V and J genes are TRBV12-2 and TRBJ2-7. TRBV12-2 is listed as a pseudogene. The CDR3 region reads CASRVPRERGISYEQYF. The DNA reads as follows: TGTGCAAGTCGCGTCCCAAGGGAACGTGGCATCTCCTACGAGCAGTACTTC.